The T cell receptor (beta chain) described here comes from a study of T cell repertoires in ileal Crohn's disease. Background on the study: At surgery, 35% to 40% of patients smoked, with median disease duration about 7.9 years. TCRB immunosequencing input was five hundred nanograms of biopsy DNA per sample. Study results and limitations: Mucosal expansions were suggested to be mainly CD8 T cells. Endoscopic recurrence occurred in every patient whose clonality exceeded 26.8%.

Sample time point: inflamed ileum from the surgical specimen. Repertoires were generated with immunoSEQ multiplex PCR, while TCRdb's copy carries only in-frame clones and drops some. This repertoire shows 650 or so clones, over 75% found once; its top ten account for around 20%. Regarding this clone: The antigen remains unidentified.

The CDR3 is made up of 12 amino acids. V was shortened by 5 bases and J by 8 bases, with 9 bases between the two germline ends. From germline, CDR1 is MNHEY and CDR2 SVGAGI. The V and J genes are TRBV6-5 and TRBJ2-2; D remains unclear. Sequencing was performed on ileal tissue. The receptor's source is an adult with Crohn's disease. DNA for the CDR3: TGTGCCAGCAGTCACATTCCAGGGGAGCTGTTTTTT. Translation: CASSHIPGELFF.